This T cell receptor (beta chain) appears in the sequencing data of a study of spatial heterogeneity in lung cancer. Study information: Sequences of the beta chain were consistently detected in greater numbers than alpha-chain sequences. Tumor regions showed TCR transcript counts that correlated strongly with a T cell module score from matched bulk RNA-seq.

Time point noted: sample taken at primary tumor resection. Whole RNA came from tumor, nontumor lung or frozen PBMC and was sequenced without being sorted. CDR1 is DFQATT, CDR2 SNEGSKA, per germline (reference sequence). The CDR3 sequence is 10 residues long. Trimming pared 5 bases from V and 5 bases from J, leaving 6 bases between. Findings and caveats of the study: It was found that expanded intratumoral alpha and beta TCR counts tracked tumor mutation counts.

At least ten counts were recorded for this clonotype. Its antigen is undetermined. All TCR cDNA molecules were individually tagged with a unique molecular identifier. TCRdb recomputed calls from the 5' RACE reads with MiXCR, one row per CDR3 protein. The repertoire holds 100,000 or so distinct CDR3 sequences, with 3.5% to 5% as singletons. This specimen consisted of lung tumor tissue, obtained at surgery. This rearrangement joins TRBV20-1 to TRBJ1-2, with D perhaps TRBD1 (6 bases). The sequence derives from a male donor with early-stage non-small cell lung cancer. The CDR3 protein is CSAGTYGYTF. In DNA form, the CDR3 reads TGCAGTGCTGGGACATATGGCTACACCTTC.